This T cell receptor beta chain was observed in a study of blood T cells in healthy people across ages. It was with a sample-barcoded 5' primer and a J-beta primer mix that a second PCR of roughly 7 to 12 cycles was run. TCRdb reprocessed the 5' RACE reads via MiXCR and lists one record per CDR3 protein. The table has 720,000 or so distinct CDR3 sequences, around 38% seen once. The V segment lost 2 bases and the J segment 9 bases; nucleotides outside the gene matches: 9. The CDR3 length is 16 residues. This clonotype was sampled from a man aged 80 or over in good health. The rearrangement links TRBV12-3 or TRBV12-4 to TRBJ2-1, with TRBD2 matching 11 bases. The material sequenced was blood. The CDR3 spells CASSLKGLAAFGEQFF. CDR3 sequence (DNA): TGTGCCAGCAGTTTAAAGGGACTAGCGGCCTTTGGTGAGCAGTTCTTC.